The present TCR beta chain was sequenced within a study of cytomegalovirus exposure and HLA in healthy donors (TCRdb year 2017). About the study as a whole: An earlier analysis of under 600 of the donors reported 276 Gb of sequence data and roughly 100 million unique TCR beta sequences from 150 million to 200 million T cells. Roughly 300 gigabases of sequencing data and around 80 million unique TCR sequences made up an early release that covered about 640 HLA-typed donors. Of the 300 to 400 genotyped donors, about 84% fell in the genetic ancestry cluster associated with self-reported Caucasian donors. The study aimed to test whether signatures of past pathogen exposure could be identified by cataloging public T cell receptors. The study used immunosequencing to profile the T cell repertoires of 666 subjects and linked those repertoires to cytomegalovirus serostatus. Besides the first cohort of roughly 640 subjects, a separate validation cohort made up of roughly 120 different subjects was used. To predict cytomegalovirus infection status, the study brought together high-throughput TCR immunosequencing, statistical association of individual TCRs with disease status, and machine learning. To study patterns of TCR occurrence, a later analysis re-analyzed previously published TCR beta repertoires from around 660 donors and added high-resolution HLA genotyping. The later analysis used no new phenotypic data to find candidate immune exposures, relying instead on TCR beta sequences and their occurrence across donors. To decide whether each TCR beta V gene segment behaved as functional or pseudogenic, an earlier analysis of some 570 of the donors relied on high-throughput TCR beta sequencing. Donor age, sex, ethnicity and CMV serostatus were compiled alongside the repertoire data. Genome-wide SNP genotypes for about 60% of the roughly 670 donors were used in a later genetic analysis, which treated that subset as a discovery cohort. All discovery cohort repertoires had been generated using a single sequencing platform. HLA typing covered class I and class II loci at four-digit resolution. The number of donors typed differed by locus, with 629-630 for A, B, C, DRB1 and DQB1, more than 500 for DQA1, about 610 for DPA1, and some 440 for DPB1. Four or five DR-DQ haplotypes were handled as single units for association and clustering, since linkage in the cohort was strong. Among about 390 genotyped donors of the cohort, an average of around 240,000 unique TCR beta nucleotide sequences were sequenced per donor, about a sixth of them non-productive.

Study-wide conclusions, independent of this receptor: Because some donors lacked HLA typing at each locus, the association tests relied only on the typed subset. In a later genetic analysis, fewer N-insertions in productive TCRs were reported among donors in an Asian-associated ancestry cluster than the roughly 700-donor mean. The classifier was reported to diagnose cytomegalovirus status with high specificity and sensitivity in both the original and validation cohorts. A later analysis found that HLA-associated TCR beta chains were more clonally expanded and had lower generation probabilities than equally common non-associated chains. Immune exposure information for the cohort was limited to CMV serostatus. Most TCR sequences were observed very rarely across donors, whereas some public TCRs were present in many individuals. It was suggested by the authors that the approach could potentially be generalized to other disease states and immunological phenotypes. The sequencing pipeline was judged likely to have produced a cluster of highly shared sequence variants as a technical artifact. A further reported finding was that TCR beta sequences accurately predicted the HLA-A and HLA-B alleles for most subjects in the first cohort. When HLA alleles, especially DR and DQ, strongly co-occurred, attributing TCR associations to individual alleles was difficult. V-gene and J-gene trimming of TCR beta chains was associated with a missense DCLRE1C variant in a later genetic analysis, and the association was replicated in an independent cohort. In an earlier analysis of around 500 of the donors, most TCR beta V segments appeared in productive rearrangements about 87% or about 30% of the time, broadly matching IMGT annotations. Linkage disequilibrium might explain the correlated functional status among segregating V segments, but an unknown experimental factor could not be ruled out. A later analysis found that most CMV-associated TCR beta chains appeared HLA-restricted, with HLA associations seemingly driven largely by CMV exposure. The earlier analysis of a few hundred of the donors excluded some 15 rarely observed V segments, including chromosome 9 orphons, because counts were too low. According to a later analysis, parvovirus B19, influenza, CMV and Epstein-Barr virus appeared linked to several top co-occurrence clusters. Roughly uniform sequencing depth across donors was assumed in presence/absence analyses, although this assumption may not hold. In vitro tests confirmed that a few of the cytomegalovirus-associated TCR beta chains recognize cytomegalovirus antigens. A later analysis found that TCR association rates varied across HLA loci, with DRB1 alleles showing the most associated TCRs and HLA-C alleles the fewest. The cohort was sequenced for TCR beta chains only, and without alpha or paired-chain data the features that could be detected were limited. At a false discovery rate of 0.05, a later analysis linked about 16,000 TCR beta sequences to specific HLA alleles. Because the 87-base-pair reads could not distinguish some IMGT-functional V segments, including TRBV6-2 and TRBV6-3, those segments were excluded. In the study, around 150 TCR beta chains were listed as associated with cytomegalovirus.

In the germline V gene, CDR1 corresponds to MGHRA and CDR2 to YSYEKL. Germline trimming amounts to 3 bases on V and 0 bases on J, with 7 as the count of junction bases outside the gene matches. Including the terminal cysteine and phenylalanine, the CDR3 comprises 18 residues. Only the CDR3 portion is preserved as DNA: 54 bases, with reading frame beginning at the first base. Receptor amplification or capture employed the immunoSEQ multiplex PCR assay. For the multiplex PCR, a mixture combining 60 forward primers for TCR Vbeta segments and 13 reverse primers for TCR Jbeta segments was used. Amplification of the CDR3 region of rearranged TCR beta genes was performed with a multiplex PCR assay on genomic DNA. The amplified TCR beta libraries were sequenced on the Illumina HiSeq System as 87-base-pair reads. For the original study's pipeline: A later analysis tallied roughly 78 million unique TCR beta chains across the 640 or so repertoires, and about 10 million of those chains were shared by two or more donors. To remove PCR and sequencing errors, raw reads were error-corrected and collapsed into unique sequences using a nearest-neighbor algorithm that merged closely related sequences. V, D and J gene segments were assigned by aligning CDR3 sequences to IMGT reference sequences. Each retained sequence needed at least a six-nucleotide match to both a V gene segment and a J gene segment. A rearrangement counted as productive if the CDR3 had no stop codons and remained in frame with V and J, and every other rearrangement counted as non-productive. CDR3 was defined according to IMGT convention as the region running from the second conserved V-encoded cysteine to the conserved J-encoded phenylalanine. The earlier analysis of about 610 of the donors excluded sequences that lacked an unambiguous match to a single V gene segment. In an earlier analysis of a few hundred of the donors, a V segment was called functional when productive rearrangements were above 56.7%, and segregating when the standard deviation between donors exceeded 5%. To diagnose cytomegalovirus status from the catalog of TCR beta chain sequences, a statistical classification framework was built. A later analysis assigned V and J genes by comparing TCR nucleotide sequences with IMGT/GENE-DB human TR gene sequences. The TCRdist pipeline was used in a later analysis to assign CDR3 sequences and most-parsimonious VDJ recombination scenarios. A later analysis defined each TCR beta chain by its CDR3 amino acid sequence plus V-gene family, and excluded reads lacking a unique V-gene family. A later analysis removed 550 to 650 highly shared, low-generation-probability nucleotide sequences to deal with suspected cross-contamination and a sequencing artifact. For each public chain, a later analysis derived a clonal expansion index from normalized ranks of inferred template counts within each repertoire. In a later analysis, generation probabilities were computed using a VDJ recombination model fitted to out-of-frame rearrangements, and the results were checked against IGoR. In a later analysis, hypergeometric tests were used to score TCR-TCR, TCR-HLA and TCR-CMV co-occurrence, with a repertoire-size bias correction applied to TCR pairs. To estimate false discovery rates, a later analysis permuted the HLA or CMV assignments 20 times. In a later analysis, co-occurring TCRs were grouped using DBSCAN, and TCRdist sequence similarity was added for clustering within HLA-allele-positive subsets. Repertoires with fewer than 30,000 or more than 120,000 public chains were left out of co-occurrence clustering, as were roughly five repertoires with anomalous nucleotide sharing. TCRdb mirrors the immuneACCESS table, restricted to in-frame sequences. Some clones are absent from its copies; in checked studies, under half trace to an unresolved V gene, and the reason for the others is unknown. That table supplies the V and J calls and clone size; D and trimming were determined from the DNA. A total of fewer than 130,000 clones appear in this sample, over 65% of them only once. The ten biggest clones cover roughly 13% of the sample.

Concerning this clone itself: It lacks a known antigen. No base quality information exists; no much larger clone differs at one position.

The cohort consisted of hundreds of healthy bone marrow donors. Cohort members were all nominally healthy when sampled, although unrecorded immune exposures were likely present. The donor was CMV seropositive and belonged to the group of about 290 seropositive cohort members. A peripheral blood sample was collected from each donor, and TCR beta sequencing was performed on peripheral blood mononuclear cells. The Qiagen DNeasy Blood Extraction Kit was used to extract genomic DNA from the blood cell samples. The chain couples TRBV4-1 to TRBJ2-1, with TRBD2 identical over 11 junction bases. Sequenced material: PBMCs. This TCR derives from a man aged 25 to 45 in good health and CMV-seropositive. The DNA is TGCGCCAGCAGCCAGACTAGCGGGGCGACGAGCTCCTACAATGAGCAGTTCTTC. Translated, this gives CASSQTSGATSSYNEQFF.